This is a list of T cell receptor beta chains from one sample in a study of read filtering for tumor transcriptome and immune sequencing. TCRdb used MiXCR to reprocess the reads, holding one entry per CDR3 protein. This table holds fewer than 150,000 distinct CDR3 sequences, roughly 13% found once. The specimen was a population of CD138-negative cells sorted from bone marrow. Source of these receptors: a donor at least 40 years old with multiple myeloma. Each CDR3 is given with its conserved first and last residue. Each record gives: J gene, V gene, CDR3 protein.

j_gene: TRBJ1-1; v_gene: TRBV7-3; CDR3aa: CASSSTLNTEAFF
j_gene: TRBJ1-5; v_gene: TRBV20-1; CDR3aa: CSASSRTRGFNQPQHF
j_gene: TRBJ2-6; v_gene: TRBV7-2; CDR3aa: CASSPESSGANVLTF
j_gene: TRBJ2-1; v_gene: TRBV7-9; CDR3aa: CASSSTRDSEQFF
j_gene: TRBJ2-5; v_gene: TRBV5-1; CDR3aa: CASSFEGETQYF
j_gene: TRBJ2-5; v_gene: TRBV7-8; CDR3aa: CASSSEGETQYF
j_gene: TRBJ2-2; v_gene: TRBV6-1; CDR3aa: CASSGHKAVRTTGELFF
j_gene: TRBJ2-7; v_gene: TRBV3-1; CDR3aa: CASSRGQGAYEQYF
j_gene: TRBJ2-3; v_gene: TRBV20-1; CDR3aa: CSAKSRTTSTDTQYF
j_gene: TRBJ1-2; v_gene: TRBV28; CDR3aa: CASSLAQINYGYTF
j_gene: TRBJ2-7; v_gene: TRBV12-3/TRBV12-4; CDR3aa: CASSLMGTGGYEQYF
j_gene: TRBJ1-1; v_gene: TRBV11-3; CDR3aa: CASSFGGSENTEAFF
j_gene: TRBJ2-2; v_gene: TRBV7-7; CDR3aa: CASSRYPGGELFF
j_gene: TRBJ1-5; v_gene: TRBV6-5; CDR3aa: CASSRGQGGQPQHF
j_gene: TRBJ2-1; v_gene: TRBV12-3/TRBV12-4; CDR3aa: CASSPGQGRVDEQFF
j_gene: TRBJ1-1; v_gene: TRBV20-1; CDR3aa: CSARDPRGSNTEAFF
j_gene: TRBJ2-4; v_gene: TRBV20-1; CDR3aa: CSAMGEVAKNIQYF
j_gene: TRBJ1-1; v_gene: TRBV21-1; CDR3aa: CASRGGAGAFF
j_gene: TRBJ2-4; v_gene: TRBV5-1; CDR3aa: CASSFMGARGSTKNIQYF
j_gene: TRBJ2-5; v_gene: TRBV5-4; CDR3aa: CASSLGRLGETQYF
j_gene: TRBJ2-1; v_gene: TRBV5-5; CDR3aa: CASSFGVSSGLTQFF
j_gene: TRBJ2-2; v_gene: TRBV5-1; CDR3aa: CASSPGQGAYGELFF
j_gene: TRBJ2-5; v_gene: TRBV28; CDR3aa: CATTSGTSLVGETQYF
j_gene: TRBJ2-1; v_gene: TRBV28; CDR3aa: CASSLEGRGEQFF
j_gene: TRBJ1-5; v_gene: TRBV6-6; CDR3aa: CASGEGLSNQPQHF
j_gene: TRBJ2-1; v_gene: TRBV7-9; CDR3aa: CASSRHLSYNEQFF
j_gene: TRBJ2-1; v_gene: TRBV29-1; CDR3aa: CSMVGYSSYNEQFF
j_gene: TRBJ1-2; v_gene: TRBV12-3/TRBV12-4; CDR3aa: CASTTGGLNYGYTF
j_gene: TRBJ2-2; v_gene: TRBV28; CDR3aa: CASSLPGGELFF
j_gene: TRBJ1-1; v_gene: TRBV28; CDR3aa: CASILPTGGTTEAFF
j_gene: TRBJ2-5; v_gene: TRBV20-1; CDR3aa: CSAGAGVRETQYF
j_gene: TRBJ1-4; v_gene: TRBV3-1; CDR3aa: CASSPPGTGRNEKLFF
j_gene: TRBJ2-7; v_gene: TRBV7-3; CDR3aa: CASSLGTGAFYEQYF
j_gene: TRBJ2-1; v_gene: TRBV7-9; CDR3aa: CDSRRSANEQFF
j_gene: TRBJ2-1; v_gene: TRBV12-3/TRBV12-4; CDR3aa: CASSFFHGRKFGFDEQFF
j_gene: TRBJ1-5; v_gene: TRBV20-1; CDR3aa: CSARDRWRDQPQHF
j_gene: TRBJ1-1; v_gene: TRBV20-1; CDR3aa: CSARDTGLGATEAFF
j_gene: TRBJ2-1; v_gene: TRBV7-9; CDR3aa: CASSSHFSWPYNEQFF
j_gene: TRBJ2-1; v_gene: TRBV11-2; CDR3aa: CASSSGGQANEQFF
j_gene: TRBJ2-2; v_gene: TRBV28; CDR3aa: CASSGYSPTGELFF
j_gene: TRBJ1-2; v_gene: TRBV28; CDR3aa: CASSSTGGSNYGYTF
j_gene: TRBJ2-1; v_gene: TRBV7-8; CDR3aa: CASSLAGREAYNEQFF
j_gene: TRBJ2-7; v_gene: TRBV3-1; CDR3aa: CASSQSSGQYF
j_gene: TRBJ2-1; v_gene: TRBV30; CDR3aa: CAWSVWEGGEQFF
j_gene: TRBJ1-1; v_gene: TRBV7-9; CDR3aa: CASSLAGTKNTEAFF
j_gene: TRBJ2-1; v_gene: TRBV5-4; CDR3aa: CASSLDGNNEQFF
j_gene: TRBJ2-1; v_gene: TRBV11-2; CDR3aa: CASSLGTGREFF
j_gene: TRBJ2-1; v_gene: TRBV5-6; CDR3aa: CAGGRGLGEQFF